The T cell receptor beta chain described here comes from a study of glioma-infiltrating T cells (TCRdb year 2016). Background on the whole study: The study sequenced TCR alpha- and beta-chain repertoires from glioma tissue, from non-neoplastic brain tissue and from matched peripheral blood mononuclear cells. Each tissue-infiltrating repertoire was compared with the same patient's peripheral blood repertoire to measure divergence between tissue and blood T-cell populations. The paired cohort comprised three low-grade glioma patients, under 10 primary glioblastoma patients and three non-glioma patients contributing non-neoplastic brain tissue.

The germline V gene supplies CDR1 MNHNS and CDR2 SASEGT. The trim is 6 bases for V and 0 bases for J, with a gap of 11 bases between the germline ends. Its CDR3 holds 15 amino acids, cysteine through phenylalanine. Only CDR3 DNA is held: 45 bases, read in frame from base 1. Overall study outcomes, separate from this receptor: In non-neoplastic patients, VJ-independent divergence between tissue and blood fell below expectation, whereas in all gliomas, and especially in low-grade gliomas, the divergence rose above expectation. Group comparisons rested on small numbers: three non-neoplastic, three low-grade glioma and fewer than 10 glioblastoma patients. Tissue and blood shared very few CDR3 sequences, a result attributed to high CDR3 diversity and limited sampling.

The iRepertoire nested amplicon-rescue multiplex PCR (arm-PCR) platform was used to amplify TCR alpha and beta CDR3 regions from RNA. For one-step reverse transcription and amplification, roughly 85-400 ng of tissue mRNA or PBMC total RNA was used as input. Following bead purification, Illumina adapters were added by a secondary multiplex PCR, and the libraries were gel-purified between 200 and 400 bp. Libraries carried internal 6-nucleotide barcodes used for demultiplexing. Sequencing of libraries was performed on an Illumina MiSeq with 2x220 or 2x250 nucleotide paired-end reads. Concerning the study's data processing: Paired reads were merged with FLASH 1.2.11 and aligned to the GRCh37 human genome with BWA-MEM before extracting TRA and TRB reads. For V and J assignment, an IMGT-derived reference of cassette sequences and CDR3 motifs that included pseudogenes was used. Reads were translated in three frames, and productive CDR3s were defined by a C…FGXG motif without stop codons. Unique combinations of V-J cassette pair and CDR3 amino acid sequence were defined as clonotypes. Hamming distance filtering was applied to reads, with thresholds set by the sequence error rate of each sample in mapped regions. Starting from the raw public reads, TCRdb applied fastp trimming at Q25, assembled clones with MiXCR and retained in-frame beta chains. Merged by CDR3 protein, the rows form single entries marked with the most common genes and DNA. The V and J calls, along with clone size, are taken from TCRdb and not from the paper's own processing. In all, the sample holds some 110,000 distinct CDR3 sequences, and roughly 23% of those were seen once. In total, the top ten clones hold 12% to 15% of the sample.

The sample holds many counts of this clonotype. Its antigen remains undetermined. No base quality values were provided; no much bigger clone lies one nucleotide off. The clonotype comes from a human donor with low-grade glioma or glioblastoma, undergoing nonglioma brain surgery, or in good health (not recorded which). This chain is built from TRBV6-1 and TRBJ2-2, with the D gene not confidently named. Sequencing input: glioma tissue, nonneoplastic brain tissue, or PBMCs (not recorded which). The DNA sequence reads TGTGCCAGCAGCGGATACACGTCGAACACCGGGGAGCTGTTTTTT. Its translation reads: CASSGYTSNTGELFF.